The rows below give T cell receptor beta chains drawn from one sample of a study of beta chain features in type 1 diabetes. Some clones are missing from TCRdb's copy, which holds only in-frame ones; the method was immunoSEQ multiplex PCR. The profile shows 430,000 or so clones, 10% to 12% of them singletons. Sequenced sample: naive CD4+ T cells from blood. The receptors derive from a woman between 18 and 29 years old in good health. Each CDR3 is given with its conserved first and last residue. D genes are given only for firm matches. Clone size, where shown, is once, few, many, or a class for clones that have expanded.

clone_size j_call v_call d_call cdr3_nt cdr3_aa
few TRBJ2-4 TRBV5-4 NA TGTGCCAGCAGCTTGGGACAGTTAAAAGCCAAAAACATTCAGTACTTC CASSLGQLKAKNIQYF
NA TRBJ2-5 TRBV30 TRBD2 TGTGCCTGGAGTATCACCCGACTAGCGGGAGGCAGGGTTGGTCAAGAGACCCAGTACTTC CAWSITRLAGGRVGQETQYF
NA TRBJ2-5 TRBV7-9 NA TGTGCCAGCAGCTTCCCAGGGGCTTGGGAGACCCAGTACTTC CASSFPGAWETQYF
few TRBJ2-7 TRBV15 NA TGTGCCACCAGCACCCCGGGACAAACCTACGAGCAGTACTTC CATSTPGQTYEQYF
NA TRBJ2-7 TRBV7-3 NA TGTGCCAGCAGCTTAGGGCGGAACTACGAGCAGTACTTC CASSLGRNYEQYF
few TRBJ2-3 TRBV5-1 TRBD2 TGCGCCAGCAGCTTGGAAGCGGGAGCTAGCACAGATACGCAGTATTTT CASSLEAGASTDTQYF
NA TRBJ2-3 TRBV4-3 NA TGCGCCAGCAGCCAAGCGGCAGGCTCTAGCACAGATACGCAGTATTTT CASSQAAGSSTDTQYF
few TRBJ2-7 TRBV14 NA TGTGCCAGCAGCCGGGCTCAGGCAATCTCCTACGAGCAGTACTTC CASSRAQAISYEQYF
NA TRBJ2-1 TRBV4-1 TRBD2 TGCGCCAGCAGGCCAGGGCTAGCGGGGGGGCTGTACAATGAGCAGTTCTTC CASRPGLAGGLYNEQFF
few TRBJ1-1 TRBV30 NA TGTGCCTGGGGGCAGGGGCACCGTTTTGAAGCTTTCTTT CAWGQGHRFEAFF
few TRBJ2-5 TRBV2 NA TGTGCCAGCAGCCCCCTCCGGGGTTCAGCCCAGTACTTC CASSPLRGSAQYF
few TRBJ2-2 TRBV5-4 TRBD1 TGTGCCAGCAGCCGGGACAGGCCCGCAGGGACCGGGGAGCTGTTTTTT CASSRDRPAGTGELFF
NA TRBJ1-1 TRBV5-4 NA TGTGCCAGCAGCTTGGTCAGCCTGAACACTGAAGCTTTCTTT CASSLVSLNTEAFF
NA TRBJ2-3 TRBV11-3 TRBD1 TGTGCCAGCAGCTTATTGGGGACAGCTCATACGCAGTATTTT CASSLLGTAHTQYF
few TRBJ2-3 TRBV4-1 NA TGCGCCAGCAGCCAAGATCTGGACATAGCTAGCACAGATACGCAGTATTTT CASSQDLDIASTDTQYF
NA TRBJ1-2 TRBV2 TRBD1 TGTGCCAGCAGAGACTCGACAGGGTTTGTCAGCTACACCTTC CASRDSTGFVSYTF
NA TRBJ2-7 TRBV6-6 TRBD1 TGTGCCAGCAGCTTTCCGGGACAGAATTTCTACGAGCAGTACTTC CASSFPGQNFYEQYF
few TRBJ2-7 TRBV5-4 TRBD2 TGTGCCAGCACTTGGGGAGGGACCGACGAGCAGTACTTC CASTWGGTDEQYF
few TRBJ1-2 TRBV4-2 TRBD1 TGTGCCAGCAGCCAACGTACCGGTACAGGGGGAGTGAGCTACACCTTC CASSQRTGTGGVSYTF
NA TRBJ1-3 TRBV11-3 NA TGTGCCAGCAGCCCGTCAGGGACTGGAAACACCATATATTTT CASSPSGTGNTIYF
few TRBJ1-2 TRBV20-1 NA TGCAGTGCTAGAGGACGAGGCGGCTACACCTTC CSARGRGGYTF
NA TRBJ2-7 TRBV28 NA TGTGCCAGCAGTTTATCGGGGTACGAGCAGTACTTC CASSLSGYEQYF
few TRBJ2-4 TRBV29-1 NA TGCAGCGTGTGGGACTTTCAGGCCAAAAACATTCAGTACTTC CSVWDFQAKNIQYF
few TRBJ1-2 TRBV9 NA TGTGCCAGCAGCTTGGGCCCTTATGGCTACACCTTC CASSLGPYGYTF